This T cell receptor beta chain derives from a study of T cell responses to AZD1222 COVID-19 vaccine (dated by TCRdb to the early 2020s). Regarding the study in general: TCR sequencing was performed for some 250 trial participants, of whom about 200 were given two doses of AZD1222 and some 26 were given two doses of MenACWY control vaccine. Enrollment into the trials was organized by age into subgroups of 18-55, 56-69 and 70-plus years, and those subgroups contained roughly 150, 30 and 60 TCR-sequenced participants, respectively. Results and caveats for the whole study, not just this receptor: Conclusions about previously exposed vaccinees are limited, since just a handful of AZD1222 recipients were seropositive for SARS-CoV-2 at baseline. Because no samples from the day 14 peak response were available, repertoires could be characterized only after the peak T cell response. The whole spike protein was spanned by vaccine-associated CD4 TCRs, and dominant responses were seen in regions 160-218 and 743-854. Nearly half of unique spike-specific TCRs reportedly recognized epitopes outside regions mutated in the B.1.351 and B.1.1.7 variants. After two AZD1222 doses, both the breadth and the depth of spike-specific TCRs were significantly higher than at day 0 and than in MenACWY recipients. Most participants were white British and females outnumbered males, and the authors suggested that clonal diversity may have been underestimated. In the small 56-69-year group, the increase in depth fell short of significance, most likely because of low power.

The CDR3 regions of human TCRbeta chains were analyzed by immunosequencing. From the authors' description of their analysis: TCRs in the repertoires were matched against a reference library of SARS-CoV-2-specific TCRs that had been generated with the MIRA antigen-specificity platform. Breadth meant the fraction of unique TCRs that were SARS-CoV-2-associated, whereas depth meant the fraction of total T cells that were SARS-CoV-2-associated. Using the MIRA data, each spike-specific TCR was mapped to the spike region that the TCR reacts to and placed in a CD4 or CD8 class. Log10-transformed breadth and depth values were compared by one-way ANOVA with Sidak's multiple comparisons tests. TCRdb took this table from immuneACCESS and kept in-frame rearrangements with V and J called. Such tables lack part of the clones; where checked against another copy, unresolved V genes explain under half of the gap, and the rest is unexplained. Clone size and the V and J calls come from that table; the DNA yielded D and trimming. The sample yields 20,000 or so clones; roughly four fifths were counted once. Over 20% of the sample is in the top ten clones.

Between the V and J ends, shortened by 4 bases and 3 bases respectively, the junction contains 7 bases. The CDR3 spans 12 residues, from the cysteine through the phenylalanine. Left in the record is the CDR3 DNA by itself, 36 bases read in frame from the first base. This clone was observed once. Its antigen remains undetermined. Qualities for individual bases were not recorded, and no much larger clone is one base off. The time point label for this specimen denotes: about 28 days (+/-7) after the second vaccine dose. AZD1222 recipients with second doses at about 4 weeks or about 12 weeks were pooled, because spike-specific TCR depth and breadth did not differ between schedules. Vaccinee samples came from UK trials COV001 and COV002, including a single-blind randomized controlled phase 2/3 trial of AZD1222 (ChAdOx1 nCoV-19) in healthy adults. For TCRbeta chain sequencing, PBMC samples were collected from trial participants at day 0 and at day 28 after the second dose.

The sequence links TRBV23-1 to TRBJ2-7, with the identity of the D gene unclear. TRBV23-1 is sorted into the ORF group, with uncertain function. The source of this sequence is an adult who received the AZD1222 COVID-19 vaccine. This specimen was peripheral blood, taken 28 days after the second AZD1222 dose. The CDR3 has the sequence CASSPARYEQYF. The DNA is as follows: TGCGCCAGCAGTCCGGCCCGCTACGAGCAGTACTTC.